This T cell receptor beta chain was profiled in a study of shared clonotypes between healthy human individuals (dated by TCRdb to about 2020). Regarding the study in general: The cohort comprised a couple of women and a few men aged 18 to 49 years. For each donor, CD4 naive and CD4 memory were each run on three plates, CD8 naive on two plates, and CD8 memory on one plate. To estimate repertoire size and how much clonotype sharing occurs between individuals, the study deeply sequenced the blood TCR repertoires of several healthy adults. Libraries were prepared and TCR repertoires were sequenced by different laboratories using diverse techniques, in order to increase sequencing depth and limit assay-specific biases. Per donor, leukapheresis produced somewhere between about 0.94 and 9 billion PBMCs. The investigation overall reported the following: Sampling was limited to blood, and TCR repertoires in tissue likely differ from TCR repertoires in blood. Based on pairwise subsampling, the degree of clonotype sharing among donors was expected to be affected by sequencing depth. The genetic and exposure-history diversity represented was limited by the small number of donors. Incomplete sequencing was indicated by rarefaction of sorted-subset datasets, despite the large sequencing depth. Estimated clonotype richness was generally larger for naive than for memory subsets. About 5% of naive CD4, 3.5% of naive CD8, about 2.5% of memory CD4, and approximately 0.4% of memory CD8 clonotypes were shared across four donors. Compared with non-shared clonotypes, clonotypes shared by all four sorted-subset donors had higher generation probabilities.

TCR CDR3 regions were amplified from genomic DNA by multiplex PCR using the deep immunoSEQ assay. Genomic DNA extracted from each cell subset was distributed evenly over all wells of several immunoSEQ 96-well plates, and each plate served as one replicate. For sorted subsets, each replicate PCR was loaded with about 200 ng genomic DNA, equivalent to 30,000 to 35,000 T cell genomes. Purified libraries were measured with a Qubit 3.0 fluorometer, size-checked on a Bioanalyzer 2100, and measured again with the KAPA Library Quantification kit. Each immunoSEQ 96-well plate was sequenced on its own single-read 150-cycle Illumina NextSeq 550 flow cell. On the authors' methods: Because the immunoSEQ output included only junctional sequences and no quality scores, the filtering could not be the same as the filtering used for full-length reads. Sequences were annotated with PyIR, a Python wrapper for IgBLAST v1.9, using IMGT germline references to assign V/J genes and CDR3. Reads were filtered out if the reads had weak V/J assignments (E-value above 1e-6), no CDR3, stop codons, out-of-frame junctions, or ambiguous translated residues. V3J clonotypes were defined by identical inferred V gene, J gene, and CDR3 amino acid sequence. Percentage overlap between repertoires was calculated by dividing the number of shared unique clonotypes by the size of the smaller repertoire. Repertoire richness was assessed with RTK rarefaction, the Chao1 estimator, and Recon v2.1 estimates of unobserved clonotypes. For all TCRbeta clonotypes obtained by the gDNA method from several donors, generation probabilities were computed with OLGA. The table was pulled from immuneACCESS by TCRdb, which kept in-frame rearrangements only. Such tables lose some clones; where checked, under half of the loss comes from unresolved V genes, and the rest has no known cause. From that table come the V and J calls and clone size; the DNA was used to work out D and trimming. For this sample there are 2 million to 3 million clones; 80% to 95% appear just once. In total, the top ten clones hold 0.36% of the sample.

Concerning this clone: What antigen it recognizes has not been identified. No base qualities exist here, and no much larger clone lies one base off it.

The CDR3 holds 14 amino acids from the cysteine to the phenylalanine. Only CDR3 DNA is held: 42 bases, read in frame from base 1. CDR1 and CDR2 (SEHNR, FQNEAQ) derive from the germline V gene (reference sequence). Unmatched junction bases come to 4, with V trimmed by 5 bases and J by 6 bases. Donors were healthy HIV-negative adults with no recently reported acute infections or vaccinations. Only Caucasian adults living in Nashville, Tennessee, USA were represented among the donors. CD4+ T cells were enriched by magnetic negative selection, after which naive cells were positively selected on CD45RA and the negative fraction was taken as the memory subset. After blood collection by leukapheresis, PBMCs were isolated using Ficoll-Histopaque density gradient centrifugation and then cryopreserved in the vapor phase of liquid nitrogen. Analytical flow cytometry was used to check the purity and quantity of every magnetically sorted T cell population. Genomic DNA was isolated from every sorted fraction and measured by UV absorbance on a Nanodrop 2000c.

The chain links TRBV7-9 with TRBJ1-4; TRBD1 aligns with 9 central bases. Sample: naive CD4+ T cells from PBMCs. What the cell subset or site label conveys for this sample: CD45RA+ positively selected. The TCR was taken from a man in his late teens or twenties in good health. Some clones in this sample may be carry-over from other donors' samples. The sequenced DNA: TGTGCCAGCAGCCGAGGGACAGGGTATGAAAAACTGTTTTTT. It translates to CASSRGTGYEKLFF. Supplemented by the reference TRBV7-9 and TRBJ1-4 proteins around the CDR3, the complete variable domain is DTGVSQNPRHKITKRGQNVTFRCDPISEHNRLYWYRQTLGQGPEFLTYFQNEAQLEKSRLLSDRFSAERPKGSFSTLEIQRTEQGDSAMYLCASSRGTGYEKLFFGSGTQLSVL.